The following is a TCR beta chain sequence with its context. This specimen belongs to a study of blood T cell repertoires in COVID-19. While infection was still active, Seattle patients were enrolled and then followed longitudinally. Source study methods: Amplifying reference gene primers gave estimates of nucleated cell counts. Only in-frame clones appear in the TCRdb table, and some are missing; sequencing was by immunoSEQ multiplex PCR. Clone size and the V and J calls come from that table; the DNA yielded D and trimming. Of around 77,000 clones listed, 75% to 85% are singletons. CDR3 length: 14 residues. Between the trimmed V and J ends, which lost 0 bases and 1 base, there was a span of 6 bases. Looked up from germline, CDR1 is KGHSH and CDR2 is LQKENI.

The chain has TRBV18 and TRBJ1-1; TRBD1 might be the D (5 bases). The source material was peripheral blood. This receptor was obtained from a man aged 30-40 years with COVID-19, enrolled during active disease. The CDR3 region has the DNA TGTGCCAGCTCACCACCCGACAGGAACACTGAAGCTTTCTTT. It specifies CASSPPDRNTEAFF.